This TCR beta chain was identified during a study of identical twins. Study conclusions and caveats: Cross-sectional statistics underpinned the conclusions; the same donors were not followed. Beta clonotypes that were abundant in cord blood contained fewer insertions, a pattern absent from memory repertoires.

Unique molecular identifiers were present on cDNA, and template switching added a universal primer site. TCRdb itself ran the 5' RACE reads through MiXCR, one entry per CDR3 protein. Among fewer than 250,000 distinct CDR3 sequences listed, approximately 9% were seen once. About this clonotype: Its antigen is as yet unknown.

CDR3 length: 14 residues. Germline V gives CDR1 KGHSH, CDR2 LQKENI. After removal of 3 bases from V and 2 bases from J, the junction contained 1 base not matched to a gene. This TCR was recovered from a woman aged 18 to 35 in good health. This chain uses TRBV18 with TRBJ2-3, with 8 bases matching TRBD2. The sequencing input was memory (CD45RO+) T cells sorted from blood. Here the CDR3 DNA reads TGTGCCAGCTCACCGGGACTAGACACAGATACGCAGTATTTT. Translating it yields CASSPGLDTDTQYF. Drawing the rest from reference TRBV18 and TRBJ2-3, the complete variable domain is NAGVMQNPRHLVRRRGQEARLRCSPMKGHSHVYWYRQLPEEGLKFMVYLQKENIIDESGMPKERFSAEFPKEGPSILRIQQVVRGDSAAYFCASSPGLDTDTQYFGPGTRLTVL.